Listed here is a single TCR beta chain. Its antigen remains unidentified. The sample originates from a study of PD-1 blockade in classical Hodgkin lymphoma. This CDR3 is 14 amino acids long. V shed 8 bases and J shed 1 base, with 14 bases lying between them. From germline, CDR1 is SNHLY and CDR2 FYNNEI. After autologous stem cell transplantation all patients relapsed, and prior brentuximab vedotin exposure differed between cohorts. Here immunoSEQ multiplex PCR was the method, and the copy in TCRdb shows in-frame clones only, minus some. The table lists about 110,000 clones, about 88% of them singletons. Overall study results and limits: Those achieving complete response showed baseline diversity like newly diagnosed patients.

The receptor's source is a human donor with classical Hodgkin lymphoma. This sample comprised peripheral blood mononuclear cells (PBMCs), obtained before the second cycle of nivolumab. The V gene is TRBV2, the J gene TRBJ1-1; tentatively, D is TRBD1 (6 bases). This CDR3 reads CASLEQTGNTEAFF. The CDR3 DNA sequence: TGTGCCAGCTTGGAGCAGACAGGGAACACTGAAGCTTTCTTT.